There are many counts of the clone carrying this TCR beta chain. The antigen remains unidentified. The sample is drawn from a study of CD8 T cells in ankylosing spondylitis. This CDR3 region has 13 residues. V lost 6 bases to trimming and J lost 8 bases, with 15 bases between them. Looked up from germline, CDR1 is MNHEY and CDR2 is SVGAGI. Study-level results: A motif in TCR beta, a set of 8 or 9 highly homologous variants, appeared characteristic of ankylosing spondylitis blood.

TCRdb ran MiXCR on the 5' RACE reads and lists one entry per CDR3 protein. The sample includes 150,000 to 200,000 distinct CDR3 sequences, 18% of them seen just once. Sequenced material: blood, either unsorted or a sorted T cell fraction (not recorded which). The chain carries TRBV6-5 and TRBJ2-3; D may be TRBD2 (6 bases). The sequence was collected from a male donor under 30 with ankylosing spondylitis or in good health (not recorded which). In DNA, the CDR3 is TGTGCCAGCAGCAGCCCAACGGGAGCTACGCAGTATTTT. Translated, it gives CASSSPTGATQYF.